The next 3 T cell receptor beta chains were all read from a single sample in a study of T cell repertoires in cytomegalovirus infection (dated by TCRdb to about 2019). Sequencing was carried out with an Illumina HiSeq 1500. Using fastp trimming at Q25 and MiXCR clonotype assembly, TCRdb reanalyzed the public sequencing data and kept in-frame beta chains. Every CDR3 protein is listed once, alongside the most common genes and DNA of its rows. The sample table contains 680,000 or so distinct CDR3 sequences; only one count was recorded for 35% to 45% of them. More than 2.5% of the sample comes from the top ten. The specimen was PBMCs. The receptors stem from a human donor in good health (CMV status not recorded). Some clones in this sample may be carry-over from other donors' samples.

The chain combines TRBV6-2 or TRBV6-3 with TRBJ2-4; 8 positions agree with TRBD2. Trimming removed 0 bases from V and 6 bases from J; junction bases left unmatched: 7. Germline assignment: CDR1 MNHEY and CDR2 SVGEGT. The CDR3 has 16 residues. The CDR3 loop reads CASSYSGPGGANIQYF. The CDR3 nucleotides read TGTGCCAGCAGTTACTCGGGCCCGGGAGGGGCAAACATTCAGTACTTC.

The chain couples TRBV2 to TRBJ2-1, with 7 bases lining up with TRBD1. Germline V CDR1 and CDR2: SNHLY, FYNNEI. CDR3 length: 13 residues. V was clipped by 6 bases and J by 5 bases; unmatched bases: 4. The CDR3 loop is CASSRDSDNEQFF. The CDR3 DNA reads TGTGCCAGCAGCCGGGACAGCGACAATGAGCAGTTCTTC.

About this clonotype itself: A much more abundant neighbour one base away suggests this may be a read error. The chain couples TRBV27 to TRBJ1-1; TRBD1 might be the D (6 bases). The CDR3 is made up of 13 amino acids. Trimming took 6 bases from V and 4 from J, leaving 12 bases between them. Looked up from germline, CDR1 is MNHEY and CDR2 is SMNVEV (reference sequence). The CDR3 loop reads CASRLGQRTEAFF. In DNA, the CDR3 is TGTGCCAGCAGGCTCGGACAGCGCACTGAAGCTTTCTTT.